This T cell receptor (beta chain) came from a study of OX40 agonist ivuxolimab in advanced cancers. Some clones are missing from TCRdb's copy, which holds only in-frame ones; the method was immunoSEQ multiplex PCR. The table lists about 120,000 clones, 93% of them singletons. Trimming removed 3 bases from V and 2 bases from J, with 11 bases in between. The CDR3 has 15 residues. Germline CDR1 reads KGHSH; CDR2 reads LQKENI. Material: CD4+ or CD8+ T cells sorted from blood, obtained in a trial of the OX40 agonist ivuxolimab. The chain couples TRBV18 to TRBJ2-4; D is unresolved. The TCR originated in an adult with an advanced solid tumor such as melanoma, head and neck, liver or kidney cancer. CDR3 coding DNA: TGTGCCAGCTCACCGTCCAGGAGTTCCAAAAACATTCAGTACTTC. It specifies CASSPSRSSKNIQYF.